This TCR beta chain was retrieved from a study of T cell changes during pregnancy in multiple sclerosis (dated by TCRdb to the late 2010s). Turning to the overall study: Changes in the T cell repertoire over the course of pregnancy were examined in this study in women with multiple sclerosis.

The CDR3 spans 15 residues, from the cysteine through the phenylalanine. The DNA shown is the 45-base CDR3, in frame from base 1. CDR1 and CDR2 are read off the germline V gene as SGHVS and FNYEAQ. V trim: 5 bases; J trim: 5 bases; unmatched bases: 5. Library preparation was by the immunoSEQ multiplex PCR assay. TCRdb retrieved this table from immuneACCESS and kept in-frame rearrangements only. Not all clones are present; in checked studies, unresolved V genes account for under half, and no reason is known for the remainder. The sample records under 85,000 clones, about 95% of which are singletons. The ten most abundant clones make up approximately 0.63% of the sample. With respect to this clone: No antigen is known for it. No clone much larger than this one lies a single base away; base qualities are absent.

The TCR was taken from a female donor with multiple sclerosis, enrolled in a pregnancy study. This sample comprised peripheral blood, obtained in the third trimester of pregnancy. The rearranged chain carries TRBV7-6 and TRBJ2-1, with TRBD2 matching 11 junction bases. The DNA sequence is given as TGTGCCAGCAGCGTGGGGACTAGCGGAAACAATGAGCAGTTCTTC. Its translation is CASSVGTSGNNEQFF.